This entry lists 7 T cell receptor beta chains sequenced from one sample in a study of blood T cell repertoires in COVID-19. Generated by immunoSEQ multiplex PCR, the TCRdb table keeps only in-frame clones and is missing some. The table includes some 200,000 clones, about three quarters detected once. Input material: peripheral blood. These receptor sequences come from a woman aged 65 to 85 with acute or convalescent COVID-19.

This clone has more than one count but fewer than ten. This chain joins TRBV7-2 and TRBJ2-1, with D possibly TRBD1 on 5 matching bases. CDR3 size: 14 residues. Trimming shortened V by 1 base and J by 14 bases, and 18 bases separated the two germline ends. Germline V lookup: CDR1 SGHTA, CDR2 FQGNSA. The DNA of the CDR3 is TGTGCCAGCAGCTTAGAGGCAGCGATCAGGGATAAGTTCTTC. This encodes CASSLEAAIRDKFF.

The rearrangement joins TRBV3-1 (or the pseudogene TRBV3-2) to TRBJ1-1; D is unclear. From germline, CDR1 is LGHDT and CDR2 YNNKEL (reference sequence). V was shortened by 4 bases and J by 1 base, with 10 bases between the two germline ends. This CDR3 has 14 residues. Written as DNA, the CDR3 is TGTGCCAGCAGCCCGTTTACAGAGAACACTGAAGCTTTCTTT. This encodes CASSPFTENTEAFF.

This clone appeared once. This sequence joins TRBV5-5 and TRBJ2-7; tentative D call: TRBD1 (6 bases). Germline CDR1 reads SGHKS; CDR2 reads YYEKEE (reference sequence). The CDR3 totals 13 residues. The V end lost 2 bases, the J end lost 3 bases, and 9 bases lay between the germline ends. The CDR3 here is CASSFGTNYEQYF. The CDR3 DNA reads TGTGCCAGCAGCTTCGGGACAAACTACGAGCAGTACTTC.

The chain recombines TRBV6-4 with TRBJ1-6; 9 positions agree with TRBD1. Germline V gene sequence: CDR1 MRHNA, CDR2 SNTAGT. V lost 5 bases to trimming and J lost 7 bases; unmatched junction nucleotides: 6. The CDR3 is made up of 15 amino acids. Here the CDR3 DNA reads TGTGCCAGCAGTCGGACAGGGGTAAAAAATTCACCCCTCCACTTT. Its translation is CASSRTGVKNSPLHF.

The chain combines TRBV30 with TRBJ2-3, with 10 nucleotides matching TRBD2. This CDR3 comprises 18 residues. CDR1 is GTSNPN and CDR2 is SVGIG in the germline V gene (reference sequence). Unmatched junction bases numbered 9, after V lost 0 bases and J lost 0 bases. CDR3 region: CAWSVLGSGGISTDTQYF. The CDR3 coding sequence is TGTGCCTGGAGTGTACTAGGTAGCGGGGGGATTAGCACAGATACGCAGTATTTT.

V and J are TRBV19 and TRBJ1-2; D possibly corresponds to TRBD1 (6 bases). Germline V CDR1 and CDR2: LNHDA, SQIVND (reference sequence). V lost 9 bases to trimming and J lost 3 bases, with 20 bases between them. The CDR3 is made up of 15 amino acids. This CDR3 reads CASSNQGWGDYGYTF. CDR3 DNA sequence: TGTGCCAGCTCGAATCAGGGGTGGGGCGACTATGGCTACACCTTC.

This clone was observed a handful of times. The chain joins TRBV7-8 to TRBJ2-7; maybe TRBD1 (6 bases). V dropped 10 bases and J dropped 7 bases, with 20 bases sitting between them. The CDR3 runs to 13 residues. CDR1 and CDR2 from the germline V gene are SGHVS and FQNEAQ. The CDR3 spells CATFNRVDGEQYF. The CDR3 coding sequence is TGTGCCACTTTTAACAGGGTAGATGGGGAGCAGTACTTC. Combining the CDR3 with reference TRBV7-8 and TRBJ2-7 gives the whole variable domain GAGVSQSPRYKVAKRGQDVALRCDPISGHVSLFWYQQALGQGPEFLTYFQNEAQLDKSGLPSDRFFAERPEGSVSTLKIQRTQQEDSAVYLCATFNRVDGEQYFGPGTRLTVT.